This TCR beta chain stems from a study of spatial heterogeneity in lung cancer. Overall study context: In the raw reads, each unique TCR and UMI combination was present more than ten times on average.

TCRdb fed the 5' RACE reads into MiXCR, producing one record per CDR3 protein. The sample consists of roughly 8,000 distinct CDR3 sequences, less than 9% of them appearing once. CDR3 length: 14 amino acids. Trimming cost V 2 bases and J 4 bases, with 12 bases left between them. This clonotype was recorded at least ten times. As yet, its antigen is unknown. Time point in this sample: sample taken at primary tumor resection. Tumor, nontumor lung or frozen PBMC supplied whole RNA that was sequenced unsorted. General observations from the study: Ubiquitous expanded tumor TCRs surfaced in blood more at resection than they did at follow-up.

The rearrangement joins TRBV23-1 to TRBJ2-7; D possibly corresponds to TRBD2 (6 bases). TRBV23-1 counts as an open reading frame of uncertain function. The starting material was PBMCs, obtained at surgery. The receptor's source is a female donor with early-stage non-small cell lung cancer. This CDR3 reads CASSQVSSGYEQYF. In DNA, the CDR3 is TGCGCCAGCAGTCAAGTTTCGAGCGGGTACGAGCAGTACTTC.